The 18 T cell receptor beta chains below were found in one sample sequenced in a study of shared clonotypes between healthy human individuals (dated by TCRdb to about 2020). Library construction relied on the immunoSEQ multiplex PCR assay. TCRdb took this table from immuneACCESS and kept in-frame rearrangements with V and J called. Such tables lack part of the clones; where checked against another copy, unresolved V genes explain under half of the gap, and the rest is unexplained. Recorded for this sample are 2 million to 2.5 million clones; more than 90% of them occurred a single time. Roughly 0.13% of the sample is in the top ten clones. Sample: naive CD4+ T cells sorted from blood. According to the study, the label for this sample's cell subset or site signals: CD45RA+ positively selected. The origin of the receptors is a young man in good health.

The chain employs TRBV18 and TRBJ1-1; D is undetermined. Trimming cost V 4 bases and J 7 bases, with 7 bases left between them. The CDR3 totals 11 residues. In germline, CDR1 is KGHSH, CDR2 LQKENI. The CDR3 DNA follows: TGTGCCAGCTCACAGAAAATTGAAGCTTTCTTT. Translation gives CASSQKIEAFF.

The CDR3 region is CASNRDTEAFMNTEAFF. DNA for the CDR3: TGTGCCAGCAACAGGGACACCGAGGCCTTCATGAACACTGAAGCTTTCTTT. The chain is built from TRBV5-6 and TRBJ1-1; the D gene is possibly TRBD1 (6 bases). Germline CDR1 and CDR2: SGHDT and YYEEEE. The CDR3 spans 17 residues. Trimming removed 6 bases from V and 0 bases from J, with 21 bases in between.

V gene TRBV10-3 combines with J gene TRBJ1-2; TRBD1 agrees at 8 bases. This CDR3 is 12 amino acids long. The germline V gene has CDR1 ENHRY and CDR2 SYGVKD. V was pared by 7 bases and J by 6 bases, with 4 bases of the junction left unmatched. As DNA, the CDR3 is TGTGCCATCATGGAGACAGGGGATGGCTACACCTTC. Encoded protein: CAIMETGDGYTF.

Here the CDR3 DNA reads TGCGCCAGCAGCCATAGCGGGGGCTCCCCCTACGAGCAGTACTTC. This sequence encodes CASSHSGGSPYEQYF. The chain recombines TRBV10-2 with TRBJ2-7; 9 bases map to TRBD2. The CDR3 is 15 amino acids. J gave up 2 bases and V 6 bases, and 8 bases lay outside the gene matches. Per the germline V gene, CDR1 is WSHSY and CDR2 is SAAADI.

The J gene is TRBJ1-3, the V gene TRBV6-5; D is undetermined. From germline, CDR1 is MNHEY and CDR2 SVGAGI. V gave up 10 bases and J gave up 1 base, with 14 bases separating them. This CDR3 has 14 amino acids. CDR3 loop: CANSGQSSGNTIYF. The CDR3 nucleotides are TGTGCCAACTCCGGCCAGTCGTCTGGAAACACCATATATTTT.

This chain uses TRBV4-1 with TRBJ2-1; 8 bases fit TRBD2. Germline V lookup: CDR1 MGHRA, CDR2 YSYEKL. CDR3 length: 15 amino acids. The ends lost 2 bases at V and 5 bases at J; junction bases unmatched: 5. DNA for the CDR3: TGCGCCAGCAGCCAAACCCTAGCGGGTAACAATGAGCAGTTCTTC. It yields the protein CASSQTLAGNNEQFF.

About this clone itself: This sample includes further DNA sequences coding for the same CDR3. The genes are TRBV6-1 and TRBJ2-3; perhaps D is TRBD1 or TRBD2 (5 bases each). Per the germline V gene, CDR1 is MNHNS and CDR2 is SASEGT. The CDR3 is 14 amino acids. Trimming cost V 0 bases and J 5 bases, with 9 bases left between them. CDR3 in DNA: TGTGCCAGCAGTGAAGCGTTGAGGGGAGATACGCAGTATTTT. Translating gives CASSEALRGDTQYF.

This clone was seen just once. The CDR3 reads CATGLTGNTIYF. CDR3 nucleotide sequence: TGTGCTACCGGTCTTACGGGAAACACCATATATTTT. The V call is TRBV7-9, the J call TRBJ1-3; no firm D call. Germline CDR1 reads SEHNR; CDR2 reads FQNEAQ (reference sequence). CDR3 size: 12 residues.

The chain recombines TRBV11-3 with TRBJ1-2, with D unresolved. Germline CDR1 reads SGHNT; CDR2 reads YENEEA. Trimming removed 1 base at V and 3 bases at J, with 12 bases between. The CDR3 is 15 residues long. In DNA form, the CDR3 reads TGTGCCAGCAGCTTAGGAGAGACCTTACACTATGGCTACACCTTC. This gives the protein CASSLGETLHYGYTF. Complete variable domain (other parts from reference TRBV11-3 and TRBJ1-2): EAGVVQSPRYKIIEKKQPVAFWCNPISGHNTLYWYLQNLGQGPELLIRYENEEAVDDSQLPKDRFSAERLKGVDSTLKIQPAELGDSAVYLCASSLGETLHYGYTFGSGTRLTVV.

V and J are TRBV2 and TRBJ1-5; a weak D match, TRBD1 (6 bases). This CDR3 contains 15 residues. Trimming left V 5 bases short and J 6 bases short, with 17 bases between. Germline CDR1 SNHLY, CDR2 FYNNEI. For the CDR3, the DNA is TGTGCCAGCAGTTATGGGGGGCAGGGGCCTCAGCCCCAGCATTTT. Its translation: CASSYGGQGPQPQHF.

The gene calls are TRBV12-5 and TRBJ1-1; D call uncertain. The germline gives CDR1 LGHNT, CDR2 FRNRAP. With 0 bases removed from V and 4 bases from J, the gap between germline ends came to 12 bases. The CDR3 is made up of 15 amino acids. The CDR3 DNA reads as TGTGCTAGTGGTTTGGTAGTCGGCGGAGGCACTGAAGCTTTCTTT. Its translation is CASGLVVGGGTEAFF. The whole variable domain, remainder taken from reference TRBV12-5 and TRBJ1-1, is DARVTQTPRHKVTEMGQEVTMRCQPILGHNTVFWYRQTMMQGLELLAYFRNRAPLDDSGMPKDRFSAEMPDATLATLKIQPSEPRDSAVYFCASGLVVGGGTEAFFGQGTRLTVV.

This sequence joins TRBV6-4 and TRBJ2-2; TRBD2 aligns across 10 bases. This CDR3 is 14 amino acids long. CDR1 and CDR2 from the germline V gene are MRHNA and SNTAGT. The V and J ends lost 10 bases and 3 bases, in that order; junction bases with no gene match: 5. The CDR3, as DNA: TGTGCCACCCTAGCGGGAGAATACACCGGGGAGCTGTTTTTT. This codes for CATLAGEYTGELFF.

This chain joins TRBV2 and TRBJ1-4; 7 nucleotides line up with TRBD1. Germline CDR1 SNHLY, CDR2 FYNNEI. The V segment lost 7 bases and the J segment 7 bases; nucleotides outside the gene matches: 12. The CDR3 totals 15 residues. The CDR3 DNA is TGTGCCAGCAACTCCCGACAGGGCTTTGGTGAAAAACTGTTTTTT. The encoded protein is CASNSRQGFGEKLFF.

V gene TRBV20-1 combines with J gene TRBJ2-2; no reliable D call. Germline CDR1 and CDR2: DFQATT and SNEGSKA (reference sequence). With 1 base removed from V and 7 bases from J, the gap between germline ends came to 4 bases. This CDR3 spans 11 amino acids. CDR3 residues: CSARVIGELFF. The DNA of the CDR3 is TGCAGTGCTAGAGTGATCGGGGAGCTGTTTTTT.

This rearrangement joins TRBV5-1 to TRBJ2-2, with unresolved D. The germline V and J ends were trimmed by 3 bases and 3 bases, with 12 bases remaining between them. The CDR3 loop spans 15 amino acids. Per the germline V gene, CDR1 is SGHRS and CDR2 is YFSETQ. The CDR3 DNA sequence: TGCGCCAGCAGCTATACCGGGTCGTACACCGGGGAGCTGTTTTTT. Its protein is CASSYTGSYTGELFF.

The genes are TRBV7-8 and TRBJ1-5, with D perhaps TRBD1 (5 bases). The germline V gene encodes CDR1 SGHVS and CDR2 FQNEAQ. CDR3 size: 15 residues. Trimming removed 0 bases at V and 0 bases at J, with 6 bases between. In DNA form, the CDR3 reads TGTGCCAGCAGCTTAGCCGACAGTAGCAATCAGCCCCAGCATTTT. Residues: CASSLADSSNQPQHF.

This chain uses TRBV7-2 with TRBJ2-5, with 8 bases matching TRBD2. With V trimmed by 5 bases and J by 3 bases, 5 bases remained unmatched. The germline V gene has CDR1 SGHTA and CDR2 FQGNSA. The CDR3 covers 14 residues. In nucleotides, the CDR3 is TGTGCCAGCAGCCTCGGACTAGCTAAAGAGACCCAGTACTTC. This sequence encodes CASSLGLAKETQYF.

The chain couples TRBV7-2 to TRBJ2-7; D unclear. The CDR3 length is 16 residues. The germline V and J ends were trimmed by 1 base and 6 bases, with 19 bases remaining between them. Germline CDR1 is SGHTA and CDR2 is FQGNSA. The CDR3 sequence is CASSLGVGGNGGEQYF. CDR3 bases: TGTGCCAGCAGCTTAGGTGTCGGTGGGAACGGTGGCGAGCAGTACTTC.